This TCR beta chain was sequenced for a study of blood T cells in healthy people across ages. Using a J-beta primer mix together with a sample-barcoded 5' primer, a second PCR was run for roughly 6 to 11 cycles. TCRdb recomputed calls from the 5' RACE reads with MiXCR, one row per CDR3 protein. The sample includes roughly 700,000 distinct CDR3 sequences, roughly 30% of them seen just once. Study-level results: Shifts in expanded clonotypes may have been confounded by donor CMV status, which was unknown. Higher diversity, along with more naive CD4+ cells, distinguished long-lived donors from aged donors. Diversity estimates from one million T cells were considered underestimates.

Isolated per sample were at least 7 million PBMCs. This clonotype has a handful of counts. Its antigen is unknown. V dropped 1 base and J dropped 4 bases, with 11 bases sitting between them. This CDR3 comprises 15 residues. The V gene's germline CDR1 is LGHDT and CDR2 YNNKEL (reference sequence). Specimen: blood. The chain uses TRBV3-1 and TRBJ1-5, with D unresolved. The receptor comes from a woman aged 80 or over in good health. The CDR3 loop is CASSQGFAGNQPQHF. CDR3 DNA: TGTGCCAGCAGCCAAGGCTTTGCGGGGAATCAGCCCCAGCATTTT.